Following are 17 T cell receptor beta chains from one sample sequenced in a study of a mutant IDH1 vaccine in newly diagnosed glioma (TCRdb year 2021). This sample's time point label indicates: week 47, end of study. A 20-mer mutant IDH1 peptide at 300 micrograms in Montanide made up each vaccine dose, which was injected subcutaneously together with topical imiquimod. Library construction relied on the immunoSEQ multiplex PCR assay. TCRdb's version of the immuneACCESS table is confined to in-frame rearrangements and falls short of the full clone set. An unresolved V gene accounts for under half of the shortfall where checked; the remainder is of unknown origin. The sample contains about 12,000 clones, around three quarters of them found a single time. About 4.3% of the sample rests with the top ten. For these TCRs, the target antigens are not known. The sample was PBMCs, taken from a glioma patient whose treatment included an IDH1 peptide vaccine. The receptor set was obtained from a woman aged 40 to 50 with glioma.

V usage is TRBV5-1 and J usage is TRBJ2-7, with TRBD2 identical over 14 bases. The V gene end was trimmed by 1 base and the J gene end by 6 bases; junction bases not matched to a gene: 12. Germline assignment: CDR1 SGHRS and CDR2 YFSETQ. The CDR3 loop spans 18 amino acids. The CDR3 bases are TGCGCCAGCAGCTTGAGGGGGACTAGCGGGAGATTTGGTCGCGAGCAGTACTTC. Encoded protein: CASSLRGTSGRFGREQYF.

V gene TRBV4-1 combines with J gene TRBJ2-3; possibly TRBD2 for D (6 bases). The germline V gene encodes CDR1 MGHRA and CDR2 YSYEKL. The CDR3 totals 16 residues. Deletions cut 5 bases from V and 0 bases from J, with 15 bases between. CDR3 sequence reads: CASSTRRTTSTDTQYF. In nucleotides, the CDR3 is TGCGCCAGCAGCACCCGAAGGACTACGAGCACAGATACGCAGTATTTT.

This chain uses TRBV6-1 with TRBJ1-2, with TRBD1 as a possible D gene (5 bases). Germline V CDR1 and CDR2: MNHNS, SASEGT. This CDR3 region has 17 residues. V lost 2 bases and J lost 5, with 21 bases in between. CDR3 in DNA: TGTGCCAGCAGTGAAAGATTGGTCATGGACACCCGATATGGCTACACCTTC. Protein product: CASSERLVMDTRYGYTF.

The V and J genes are TRBV6-1 and TRBJ2-1; D gene ambiguous. With 4 bases removed from V and 6 bases from J, the gap between germline ends came to 10 bases. Germline assignment: CDR1 MNHNS and CDR2 SASEGT. The CDR3 totals 13 residues. The CDR3 protein is CASSGEWGNEQFF. The CDR3 region has the DNA TGTGCCAGCAGTGGGGAATGGGGCAATGAGCAGTTCTTC.

The chain combines TRBV4-1 with TRBJ2-1; no clear D. The CDR3 consists of 16 residues. Germline loops: CDR1 MGHRA, CDR2 YSYEKL. The V end was cut by 2 bases, the J end by 1 base, with 12 bases between. The CDR3 protein is CASSQLDLVSYNEQFF. In nucleotides, the CDR3 is TGCGCCAGCAGCCAACTCGATCTGGTGTCCTACAATGAGCAGTTCTTC.

The chain uses TRBV19 and TRBJ2-7, with D hard to call. With 5 bases removed from V and 3 bases from J, the gap between germline ends came to 17 bases. The germline V gene has CDR1 LNHDA and CDR2 SQIVND (reference sequence). The CDR3 loop spans 15 amino acids. Here the CDR3 reads CASSATAGQIYEQYF. In DNA form, the CDR3 reads TGTGCCAGTAGTGCGACGGCCGGTCAGATCTACGAGCAGTACTTC.

The chain has TRBV6-6 and TRBJ1-2; 9 bases map to TRBD1. CDR1 MNHNY and CDR2 SVGAGI come from the germline V gene (reference sequence). V lost 6 bases, J lost 7 bases, and 6 bases stayed unmatched. The CDR3 spans 13 residues. CDR3 loop: CASRDRGLRGYTF. CDR3 bases: TGTGCCAGCAGGGACAGGGGTTTGCGTGGCTACACCTTC.

This rearrangement joins TRBV5-6 to TRBJ1-3; D unclear. The CDR3 contains 15 residues. Trimming stripped 1 base from V and 2 bases from J, with 10 bases between. Germline loops: CDR1 SGHDT, CDR2 YYEEEE. For the CDR3, the DNA is TGTGCCAGCAGCTTGAGTCCTCCACCTGGAAACACCATATATTTT. This sequence encodes CASSLSPPPGNTIYF.

The rearrangement links TRBV7-9 to TRBJ2-2; TRBD1 matches at 8 bases. The germline V gene encodes CDR1 SEHNR and CDR2 FQNEAQ (reference sequence). The CDR3 runs 17 residues. Trimming took 4 bases from V and 0 from J; bases not matched to a gene: 7. The CDR3 DNA reads as TGTGCCAGCAGCTCTTCAGGGGGCGGGACGAACACCGGGGAGCTGTTTTTT. Its protein is CASSSSGGGTNTGELFF.

V is TRBV5-1 and J is TRBJ2-5; D not certain. The V gene lost 4 bases and the J gene lost 0 bases, with 7 bases spanning the gap. Germline-derived CDR1 and CDR2 are SGHRS and YFSETQ. The CDR3 runs 13 residues. The CDR3 DNA reads TGCGCCAGCAGCCTGGGCAACCAAGAGACCCAGTACTTC. Translated: CASSLGNQETQYF.

The CDR3 DNA reads as TGTGCCAGCAGCCCACCTAGCCAACCCTACGAGCAGTACTTC. This encodes CASSPPSQPYEQYF. This chain connects TRBV28 to TRBJ2-7, with D possibly being TRBD2 (5 bases). Germline-derived CDR1 and CDR2 are MDHEN and SYDVKM. The CDR3 length is 14 residues. The germline V and J ends were trimmed by 6 bases and 2 bases, with 14 bases remaining between them.

The chain carries TRBV7-9 and TRBJ2-1; TRBD1 or TRBD2 may be the D gene (7 bases each). The germline V gene encodes CDR1 SEHNR and CDR2 FQNEAQ (reference sequence). V shed 5 bases and J shed 9 bases, with 14 bases lying between them. The CDR3 sequence is 13 residues long. CDR3 bases: TGTGCCAGCAGCCGCCAGGGGGAGGGTGAGCAGTTCTTC. Its translation is CASSRQGEGEQFF.

The chain couples TRBV28 to TRBJ2-7; TRBD2 matches 7 bases. Germline V lookup: CDR1 MDHEN, CDR2 SYDVKM. The CDR3 has 14 residues. J lost 2 bases, V lost 6 bases, and 7 bases had no gene match. This CDR3 is CASSPPGTTYEQYF. CDR3 DNA: TGTGCCAGCAGCCCCCCCGGGACTACCTACGAGCAGTACTTC. Combining the CDR3 with reference TRBV28 and TRBJ2-7 gives the whole variable domain DVKVTQSSRYLVKRTGEKVFLECVQDMDHENMFWYRQDPGLGLRLIYFSYDVKMKEKGDIPEGYSVSREKKERFSLILESASTNQTSMYLCASSPPGTTYEQYFGPGTRLTVT.

The chain is built from TRBV5-1 and TRBJ2-7; D not certain. Germline values: CDR1 SGHRS, CDR2 YFSETQ. The CDR3 is 14 amino acids. V lost 9 bases and J lost 5, with 21 bases in between. In DNA, the CDR3 is TGCGCCACCTCCCTTATCCCCGGGTCAGACGAGCAGTACTTC. It codes for CATSLIPGSDEQYF. Based on the CDR3 plus reference TRBV5-1 and TRBJ2-7, the full variable domain is KAGVTQTPRYLIKTRGQQVTLSCSPISGHRSVSWYQQTPGQGLQFLFEYFSETQRNKGNFPGRFSGRQFSNSRSEMNVSTLELGDSALYLCATSLIPGSDEQYFGPGTRLTVT.

The genes are TRBV6-5 and TRBJ2-2, with unresolved D. V was trimmed by 6 bases and J by 2 bases, leaving 7 bases between them. The length of the CDR3 is 13 residues. CDR1 is MNHEY and CDR2 is SVGAGI in the germline V gene. DNA of the CDR3: TGTGCCAGCAGGGACGGTAACACCGGGGAGCTGTTTTTT. The encoded protein is CASRDGNTGELFF.

This chain connects TRBV18 to TRBJ2-5; 10 nucleotides line up with TRBD1. Germline CDR1 KGHSH, CDR2 LQKENI. The CDR3 contains 15 residues. V dropped 1 base and J dropped 1; count of bases not matched to a gene: 0. CDR3 region: CASSPRQGAQETQYF. CDR3 coding DNA: TGTGCCAGCTCACCACGACAGGGGGCCCAAGAGACCCAGTACTTC.

The table lists this clone with a count of one. The genes are TRBV4-1 and TRBJ2-2; possibly TRBD1 for D (6 bases). The germline V gene has CDR1 MGHRA and CDR2 YSYEKL. CDR3 length: 16 residues. With 7 bases removed from V and 3 bases from J, the gap between germline ends came to 18 bases. The CDR3 region is CASTTPSTGDTGELFF. CDR3 coding DNA: TGCGCCAGCACTACTCCCTCGACAGGAGACACCGGGGAGCTGTTTTTT.